This entry describes one TCR beta chain. What it recognizes is unknown. The entry originates in a study of PD-L1 blockade in urothelial cancer. Study at large: Blood samples contained a median approximately 140,000 T cells.

General study findings and limits: Larger 3-week expansion of tumor-associated blood clones was seen in durable-benefit patients.

The V gene lost 1 base and the J gene lost 6 bases, with 6 bases spanning the gap. CDR1 LGHNA and CDR2 YNFKEQ come from the germline V gene. The CDR3 extends over 13 amino acids. Sequencing was performed with immunoSEQ multiplex PCR; in TCRdb, only in-frame clones are kept and a portion is missing. The sample shows roughly 56,000 clones, over 70% of them seen only once. This clonotype was sampled from a man between 65 and 80 years old with urothelial cancer. Specimen: PBMCs, collected around atezolizumab (anti-PD-L1) treatment. The rearrangement links TRBV4-2 to TRBJ1-4; no definite D call. CDR3 sequence: CASSQAIYEKLFF. DNA for the CDR3: TGTGCCAGCAGCCAAGCTATTTATGAAAAACTGTTTTTT.